The next 2 T cell receptor beta chains were all read from a single sample in a study of cytomegalovirus exposure and HLA in healthy donors. The PCR had 60 Vbeta and 13 Jbeta primers. Using immunoSEQ multiplex PCR, the repertoire was profiled, and TCRdb retains in-frame clones only, with some absent. Found here are roughly 140,000 clones, 64% of them singletons; the top ten hold 3%. Sequencing input: PBMCs. The receptors originated from a woman in her thirties in good health and CMV-seropositive.

In its sample, this clone was seen once. Relative to the germline gene, one junction end is altered; a read error may explain this. The V call is TRBV6-1, the J call TRBJ2-5, with 14 bases identical to TRBD2. Germline V lookup: CDR1 MNHNS, CDR2 SASEGT. This CDR3 region has 17 residues. CDR3 region: CASREATGLAGGETQYF. In DNA, the CDR3 is TGTGCCAGCAGGGAAGCCACTGGACTAGCGGGAGGAGAGACCCAGTACTTC.

Only a few counts were recorded for this clone. The chain uses TRBV6-5 and TRBJ2-3; the D gene is possibly TRBD2 (5 bases). CDR1 and CDR2 from the germline V gene are MNHEY and SVGAGI. The CDR3 sequence is 14 residues long. Between the trimmed V and J ends, which lost 8 bases and 4 bases, there was a span of 16 bases. The CDR3: CASRAPSGADTQYF. CDR3 bases: TGTGCCAGCCGGGCCCCATCCGGGGCAGATACGCAGTATTTT.